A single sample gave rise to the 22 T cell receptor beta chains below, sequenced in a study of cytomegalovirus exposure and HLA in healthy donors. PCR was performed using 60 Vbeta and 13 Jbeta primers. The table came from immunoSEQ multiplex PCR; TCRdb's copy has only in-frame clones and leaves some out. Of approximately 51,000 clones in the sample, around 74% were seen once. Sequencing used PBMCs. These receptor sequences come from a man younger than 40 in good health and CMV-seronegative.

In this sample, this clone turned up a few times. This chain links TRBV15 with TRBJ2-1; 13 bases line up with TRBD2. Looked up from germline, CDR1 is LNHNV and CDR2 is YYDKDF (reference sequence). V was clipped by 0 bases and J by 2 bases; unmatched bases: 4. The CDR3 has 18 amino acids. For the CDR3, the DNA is TGTGCCACCAGCAGAGATGGGACTAGCGGGATCGCCTACAATGAGCAGTTCTTC. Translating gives CATSRDGTSGIAYNEQFF.

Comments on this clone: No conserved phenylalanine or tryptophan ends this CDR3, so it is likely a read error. This chain's CDR3 is CASSEGRPQHV. CDR3 coding DNA: TGTGCCAGCAGTGAGGGGAGACCCCAGCATGTT. This chain uses TRBV6-1 with TRBJ1-5; D remains ambiguous. Germline V gene lookup returns CDR1 MNHNS and CDR2 SASEGT. The CDR3 runs 11 residues. The V and J ends lost 3 bases and 10 bases respectively, with 7 bases between them.

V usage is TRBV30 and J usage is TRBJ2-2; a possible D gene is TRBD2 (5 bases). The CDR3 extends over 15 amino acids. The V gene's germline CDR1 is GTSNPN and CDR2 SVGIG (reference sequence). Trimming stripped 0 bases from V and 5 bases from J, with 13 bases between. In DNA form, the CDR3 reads TGTGCCTGGAGTGTAACCGGGGTGGGAACCGGGGAGCTGTTTTTT. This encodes CAWSVTGVGTGELFF.

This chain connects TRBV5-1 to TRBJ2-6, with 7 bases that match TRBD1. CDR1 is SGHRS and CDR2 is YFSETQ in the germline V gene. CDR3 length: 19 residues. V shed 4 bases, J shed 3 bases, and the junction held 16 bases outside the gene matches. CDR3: CASSPDRDRRASGANVLTF. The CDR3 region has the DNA TGCGCCAGCAGCCCGGACCGGGACAGACGAGCGAGTGGGGCCAACGTCCTGACTTTC.

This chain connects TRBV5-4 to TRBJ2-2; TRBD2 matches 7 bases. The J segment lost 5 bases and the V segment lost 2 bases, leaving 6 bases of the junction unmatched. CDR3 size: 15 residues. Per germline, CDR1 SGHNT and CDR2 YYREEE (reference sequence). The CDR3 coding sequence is TGTGCCAGCAGCTTAAGAAGCGGGGTTACCGGGGAGCTGTTTTTT. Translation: CASSLRSGVTGELFF.

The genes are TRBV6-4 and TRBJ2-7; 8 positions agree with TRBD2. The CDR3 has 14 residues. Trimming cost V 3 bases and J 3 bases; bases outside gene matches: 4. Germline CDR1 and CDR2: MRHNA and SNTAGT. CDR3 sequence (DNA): TGTGCCAGCAGTGAACGGGAGGGCGGCTACGAGCAGTACTTC. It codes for CASSEREGGYEQYF.

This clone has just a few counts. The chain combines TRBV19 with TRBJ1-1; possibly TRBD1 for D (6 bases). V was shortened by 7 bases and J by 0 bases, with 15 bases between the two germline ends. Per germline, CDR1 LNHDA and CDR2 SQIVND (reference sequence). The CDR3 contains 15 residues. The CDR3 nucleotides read TGTGCCAGTAAATTGTGGGACAACATGAACACTGAAGCTTTCTTT. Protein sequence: CASKLWDNMNTEAFF.

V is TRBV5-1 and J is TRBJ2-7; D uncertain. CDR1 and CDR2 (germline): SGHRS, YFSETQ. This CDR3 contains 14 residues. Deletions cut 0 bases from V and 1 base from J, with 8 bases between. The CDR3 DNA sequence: TGCGCCAGCAGCTTGGACACTACTTCCTACGAGCAGTACTTC. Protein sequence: CASSLDTTSYEQYF.

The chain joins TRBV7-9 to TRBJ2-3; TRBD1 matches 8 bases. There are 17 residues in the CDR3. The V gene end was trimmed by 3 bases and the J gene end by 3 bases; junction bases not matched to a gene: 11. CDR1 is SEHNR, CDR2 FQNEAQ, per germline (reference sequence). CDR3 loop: CASSFPPDRAKTDTQYF. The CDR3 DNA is TGTGCCAGCAGCTTCCCCCCGGACAGGGCAAAGACAGATACGCAGTATTTT.

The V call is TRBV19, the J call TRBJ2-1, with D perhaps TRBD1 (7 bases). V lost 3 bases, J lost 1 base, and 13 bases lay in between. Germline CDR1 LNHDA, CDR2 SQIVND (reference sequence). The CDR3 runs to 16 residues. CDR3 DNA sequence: TGTGCCAGTAGTATGGAGGGGGCAGTTTCCTACAATGAGCAGTTCTTC. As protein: CASSMEGAVSYNEQFF.

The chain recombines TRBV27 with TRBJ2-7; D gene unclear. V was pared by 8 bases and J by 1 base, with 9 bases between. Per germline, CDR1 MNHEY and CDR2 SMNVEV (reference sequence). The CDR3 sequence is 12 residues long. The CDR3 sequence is CASGSSSYEQYF. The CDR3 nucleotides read TGTGCCAGCGGCTCCTCGTCCTACGAGCAGTACTTC.

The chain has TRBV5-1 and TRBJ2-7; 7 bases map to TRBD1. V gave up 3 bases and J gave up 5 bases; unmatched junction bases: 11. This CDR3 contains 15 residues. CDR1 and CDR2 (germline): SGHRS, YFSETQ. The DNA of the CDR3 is TGCGCCAGCAGCTCTAGACCGGGACAGTCCCACGAGCAGTACTTC. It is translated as CASSSRPGQSHEQYF.

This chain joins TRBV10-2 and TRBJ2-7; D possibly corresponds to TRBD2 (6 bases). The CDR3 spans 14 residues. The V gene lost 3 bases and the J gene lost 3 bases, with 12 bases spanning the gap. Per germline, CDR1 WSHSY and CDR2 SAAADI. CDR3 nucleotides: TGCGCCAGCAGTGATCGGCCGGGAGACTACGAGCAGTACTTC. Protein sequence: CASSDRPGDYEQYF.

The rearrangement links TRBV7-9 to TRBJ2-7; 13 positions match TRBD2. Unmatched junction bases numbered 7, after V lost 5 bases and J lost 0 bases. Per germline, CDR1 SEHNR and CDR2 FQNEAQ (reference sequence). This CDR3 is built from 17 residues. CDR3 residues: CASSTYTSGRASYEQYF. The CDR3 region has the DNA TGTGCCAGCAGCACCTACACTAGCGGGAGGGCCTCCTACGAGCAGTACTTC.

CDR3 DNA: TGTGCCAGCAGCTTAACCCCTCAAGGGAGCGAGCAGTACTTC. Protein: CASSLTPQGSEQYF. The genes are TRBV7-8 and TRBJ2-7; D is possibly TRBD2 (5 bases). Germline V CDR1 and CDR2: SGHVS, FQNEAQ. V shed 2 bases and J shed 6 bases, with 14 bases lying between them. The CDR3 loop spans 14 amino acids.

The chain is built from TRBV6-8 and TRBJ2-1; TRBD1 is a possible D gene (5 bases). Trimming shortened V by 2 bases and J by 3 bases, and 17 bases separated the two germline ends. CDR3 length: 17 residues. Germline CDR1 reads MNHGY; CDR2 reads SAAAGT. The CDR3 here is CASSYGARQTLYNEQFF. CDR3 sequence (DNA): TGTGCCAGCAGTTACGGGGCCCGACAGACACTCTACAATGAGCAGTTCTTC.

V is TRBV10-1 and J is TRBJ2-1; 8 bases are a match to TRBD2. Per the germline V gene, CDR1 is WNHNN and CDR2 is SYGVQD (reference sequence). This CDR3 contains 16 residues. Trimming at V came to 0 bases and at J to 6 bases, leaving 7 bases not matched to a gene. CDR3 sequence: CASSESSGMSSNEQFF. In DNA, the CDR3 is TGCGCCAGCAGTGAGTCTAGCGGGATGTCAAGCAATGAGCAGTTCTTC.

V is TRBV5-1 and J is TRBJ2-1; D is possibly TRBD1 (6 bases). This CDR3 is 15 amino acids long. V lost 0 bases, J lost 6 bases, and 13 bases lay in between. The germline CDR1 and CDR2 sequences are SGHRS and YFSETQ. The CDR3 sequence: CASSLGPQGFNEQFF. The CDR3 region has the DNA TGCGCCAGCAGCTTGGGGCCCCAGGGGTTCAATGAGCAGTTCTTC.

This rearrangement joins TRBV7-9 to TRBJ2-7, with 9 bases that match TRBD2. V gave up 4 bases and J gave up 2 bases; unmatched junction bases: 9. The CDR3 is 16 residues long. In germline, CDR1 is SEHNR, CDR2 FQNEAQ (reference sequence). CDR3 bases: TGTGCCAGCAGCTCCAGCCTTAGCGGGAGTACCTACGAGCAGTACTTC. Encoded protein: CASSSSLSGSTYEQYF.

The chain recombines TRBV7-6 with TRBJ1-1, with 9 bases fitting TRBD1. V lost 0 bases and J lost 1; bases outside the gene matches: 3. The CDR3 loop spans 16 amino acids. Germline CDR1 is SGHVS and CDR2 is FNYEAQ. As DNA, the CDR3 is TGTGCCAGCAGCTTAGCGCCGGGACAGGGGAACACTGAAGCTTTCTTT. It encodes CASSLAPGQGNTEAFF. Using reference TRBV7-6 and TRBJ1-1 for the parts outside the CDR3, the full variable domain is GAGVSQSPRYKVTKRGQDVALRCDPISGHVSLYWYRQALGQGPEFLTYFNYEAQQDKSGLPNDRFSAERPEGSISTLTIQRTEQRDSAMYRCASSLAPGQGNTEAFFGQGTRLTVV.

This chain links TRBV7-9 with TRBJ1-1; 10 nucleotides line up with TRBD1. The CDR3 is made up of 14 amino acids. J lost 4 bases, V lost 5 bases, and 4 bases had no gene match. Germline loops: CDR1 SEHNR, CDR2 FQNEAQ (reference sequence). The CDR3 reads CASSPDRGLTEAFF. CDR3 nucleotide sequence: TGTGCCAGCAGCCCCGACAGGGGGCTCACTGAAGCTTTCTTT.

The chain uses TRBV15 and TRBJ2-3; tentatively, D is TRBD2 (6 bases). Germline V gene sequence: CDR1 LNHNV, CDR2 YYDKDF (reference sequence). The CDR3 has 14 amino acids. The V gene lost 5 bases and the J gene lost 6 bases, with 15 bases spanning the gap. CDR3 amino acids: CATSHAGSMDTQYF. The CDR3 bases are TGTGCCACCAGCCATGCGGGATCTATGGATACGCAGTATTTT.